Each of the 3 T cell receptor beta chains below was sequenced from the same sample in a study of blood T cell repertoires in COVID-19. The method was immunoSEQ multiplex PCR; TCRdb's version includes in-frame clones alone and lacks a portion of them. The table records 30,000 to 40,000 clones, approximately 85% of them present only once. Source material: peripheral blood. The origin of the receptors is a human donor in a cohort sampled during active COVID-19.

V is TRBV7-2 and J is TRBJ2-3; D not certain. Germline assignment: CDR1 SGHTA and CDR2 FQGNSA. Trimming took 1 base from V and 9 from J, leaving 17 bases between them. The CDR3 has 15 residues. CDR3 nucleotide sequence: TGTGCCAGCAGCTTAGACTCCTCCACCCGTGAAACGCAGTATTTT. Residues: CASSLDSSTRETQYF.

This chain joins TRBV3-1 (or the pseudogene TRBV3-2) and TRBJ1-2; D is unresolved. CDR3 length: 14 residues. V was cut by 3 bases and J by 8 bases, with 16 bases left in between. Germline V lookup: CDR1 LGHDT, CDR2 YNNKEL (reference sequence). CDR3 bases: TGTGCCAGCAGCCATGAAGCCATAAAACGGGGCTACACCTTC. Its translation is CASSHEAIKRGYTF.

The rearrangement links TRBV7-9 to TRBJ2-1; TRBD2 agrees at 10 bases. This CDR3 spans 15 amino acids. Germline V gives CDR1 SEHNR, CDR2 FQNEAQ (reference sequence). The V segment lost 6 bases and the J segment 2 bases; nucleotides outside the gene matches: 4. The CDR3 sequence: CASRLAGDPYNEQFF. As DNA, the CDR3 is TGTGCCAGCAGGCTAGCGGGAGACCCCTACAATGAGCAGTTCTTC.